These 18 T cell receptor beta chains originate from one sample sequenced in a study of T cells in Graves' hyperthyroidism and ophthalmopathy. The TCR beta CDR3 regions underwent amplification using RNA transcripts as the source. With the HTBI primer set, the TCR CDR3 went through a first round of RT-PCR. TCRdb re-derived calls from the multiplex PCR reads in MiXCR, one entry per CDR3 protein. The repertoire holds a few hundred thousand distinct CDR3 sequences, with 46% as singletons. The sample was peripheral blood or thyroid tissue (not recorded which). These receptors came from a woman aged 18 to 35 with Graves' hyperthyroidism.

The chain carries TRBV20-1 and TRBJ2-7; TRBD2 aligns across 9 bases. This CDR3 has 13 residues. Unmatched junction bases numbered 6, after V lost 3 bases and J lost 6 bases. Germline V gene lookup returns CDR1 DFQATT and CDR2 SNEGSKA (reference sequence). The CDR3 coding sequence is TGCAGTGCTAGGCTTAGCGGGAGTGGCGAGCAGTACTTC. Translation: CSARLSGSGEQYF.

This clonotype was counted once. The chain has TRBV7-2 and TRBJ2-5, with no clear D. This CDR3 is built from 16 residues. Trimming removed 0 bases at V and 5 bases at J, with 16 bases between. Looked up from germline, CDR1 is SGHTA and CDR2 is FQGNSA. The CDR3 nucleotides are TGTGCCAGCAGCTTAGCGTTGGGTGGGGTGGGTGAGACCCAGTACTTC. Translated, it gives CASSLALGGVGETQYF. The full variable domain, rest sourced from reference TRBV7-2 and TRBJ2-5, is GAGVSQSPSNKVTEKGKDVELRCDPISGHTALYWYRQSLGQGLEFLIYFQGNSAPDKSGLPSDRFSAERTGGSVSTLTIQRTQQEDSAVYLCASSLALGGVGETQYFGPGTRLLVL.

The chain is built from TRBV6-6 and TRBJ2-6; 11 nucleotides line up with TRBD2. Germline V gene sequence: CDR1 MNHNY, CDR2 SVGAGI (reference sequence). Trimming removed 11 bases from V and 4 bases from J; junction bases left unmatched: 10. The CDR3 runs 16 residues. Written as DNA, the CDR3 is TGTGCCTCCGGTACTAGCGGGAGCTCCGGGGCCAACGTCCTGACTTTC. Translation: CASGTSGSSGANVLTF.

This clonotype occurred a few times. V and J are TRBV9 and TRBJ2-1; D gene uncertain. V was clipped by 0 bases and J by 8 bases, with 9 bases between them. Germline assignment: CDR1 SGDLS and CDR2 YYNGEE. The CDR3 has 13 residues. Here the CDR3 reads CASSVDSRDEQFF. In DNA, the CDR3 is TGTGCCAGCAGCGTAGACAGTAGGGATGAGCAGTTCTTC.

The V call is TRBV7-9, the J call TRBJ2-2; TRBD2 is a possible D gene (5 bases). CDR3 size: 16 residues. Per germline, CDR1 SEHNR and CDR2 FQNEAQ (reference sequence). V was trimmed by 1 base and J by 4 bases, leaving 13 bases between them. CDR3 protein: CASSLVVTLATGELFF. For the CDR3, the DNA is TGTGCCAGCAGCTTAGTCGTGACTCTAGCCACCGGGGAGCTGTTTTTT.

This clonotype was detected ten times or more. CDR3 residues: CASSSNQVTGELFF. The CDR3 coding sequence is TGCGCCAGCAGCTCAAACCAGGTCACCGGGGAGCTGTTTTTT. V usage is TRBV5-1 and J usage is TRBJ2-2, with D hard to call. This CDR3 comprises 14 residues. With 3 bases removed from V and 4 bases from J, the gap between germline ends came to 10 bases. In germline, CDR1 is SGHRS, CDR2 YFSETQ. Drawing the rest from reference TRBV5-1 and TRBJ2-2, the complete variable domain is KAGVTQTPRYLIKTRGQQVTLSCSPISGHRSVSWYQQTPGQGLQFLFEYFSETQRNKGNFPGRFSGRQFSNSRSEMNVSTLELGDSALYLCASSSNQVTGELFFGEGSRLTVL.

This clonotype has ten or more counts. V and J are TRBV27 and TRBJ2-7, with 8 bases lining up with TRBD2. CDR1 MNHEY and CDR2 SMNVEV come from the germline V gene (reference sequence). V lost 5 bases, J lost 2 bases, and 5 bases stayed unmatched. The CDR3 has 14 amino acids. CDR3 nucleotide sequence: TGTGCCAGCAGTCCTCGACTAGCGCCCTACGAGCAGTACTTC. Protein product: CASSPRLAPYEQYF.

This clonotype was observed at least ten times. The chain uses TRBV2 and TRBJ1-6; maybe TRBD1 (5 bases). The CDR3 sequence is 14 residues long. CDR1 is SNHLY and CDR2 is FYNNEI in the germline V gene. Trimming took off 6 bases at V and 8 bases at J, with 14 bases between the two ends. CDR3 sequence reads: CASRWRGGDSPLHF. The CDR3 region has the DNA TGTGCCAGCAGGTGGCGGGGCGGGGATTCACCCCTCCACTTT.

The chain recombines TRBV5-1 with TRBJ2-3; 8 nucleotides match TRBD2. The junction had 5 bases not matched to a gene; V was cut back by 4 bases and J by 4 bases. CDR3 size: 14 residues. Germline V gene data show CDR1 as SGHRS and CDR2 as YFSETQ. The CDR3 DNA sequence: TGCGCCAGCAGCAGTAGCGGGAACTCAGATACGCAGTATTTT. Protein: CASSSSGNSDTQYF.

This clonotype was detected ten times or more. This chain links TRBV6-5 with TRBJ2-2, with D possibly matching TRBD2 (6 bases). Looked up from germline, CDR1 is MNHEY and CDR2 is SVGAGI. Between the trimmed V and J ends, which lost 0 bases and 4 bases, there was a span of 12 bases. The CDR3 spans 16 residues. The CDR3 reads CASSYSGGGTTGELFF. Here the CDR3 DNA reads TGTGCCAGCAGTTACTCGGGGGGAGGTACCACCGGGGAGCTGTTTTTT.

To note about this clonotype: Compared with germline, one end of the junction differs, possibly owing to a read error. DNA of the CDR3: TGTGCCAGTAGTATTCTTTCTGGGGGCAAACAGCCCCAGCATTTT. It translates to CASSILSGGKQPQHF. The J gene is TRBJ1-5, the V gene TRBV19, with a tentative D call TRBD1 (6 bases). This CDR3 region has 15 residues. Germline assignment: CDR1 LNHDA and CDR2 SQIVND (reference sequence).

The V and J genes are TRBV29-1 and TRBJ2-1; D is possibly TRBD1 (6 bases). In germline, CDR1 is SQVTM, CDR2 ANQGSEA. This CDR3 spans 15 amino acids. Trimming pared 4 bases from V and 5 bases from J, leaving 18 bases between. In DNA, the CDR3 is TGCAGCGTTGCTTGGGGGCTAGTTCCAAACAATGAGCAGTTCTTC. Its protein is CSVAWGLVPNNEQFF.

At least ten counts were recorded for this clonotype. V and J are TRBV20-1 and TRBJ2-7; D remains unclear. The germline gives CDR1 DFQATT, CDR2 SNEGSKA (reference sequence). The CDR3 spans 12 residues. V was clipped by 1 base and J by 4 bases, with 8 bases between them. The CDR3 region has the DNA TGCAGTGCTAGAGTACGCGGATACGAGCAGTACTTC. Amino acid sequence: CSARVRGYEQYF.

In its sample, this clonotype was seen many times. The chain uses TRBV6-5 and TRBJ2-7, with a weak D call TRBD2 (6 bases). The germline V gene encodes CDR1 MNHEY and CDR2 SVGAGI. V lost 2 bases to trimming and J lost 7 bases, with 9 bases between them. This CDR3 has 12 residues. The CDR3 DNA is TGTGCCAGCAGTTACGTGGGGGGAGAGCAGTACTTC. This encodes CASSYVGGEQYF.

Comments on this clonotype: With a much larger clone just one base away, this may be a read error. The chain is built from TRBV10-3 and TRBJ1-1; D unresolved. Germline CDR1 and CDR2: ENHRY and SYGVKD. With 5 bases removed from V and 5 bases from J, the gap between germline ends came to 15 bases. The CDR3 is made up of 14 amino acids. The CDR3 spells CAISYSSDFTEAFF. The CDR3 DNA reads TGTGCCATCAGTTACTCGTCAGACTTTACTGAAGCTTTCTTT.

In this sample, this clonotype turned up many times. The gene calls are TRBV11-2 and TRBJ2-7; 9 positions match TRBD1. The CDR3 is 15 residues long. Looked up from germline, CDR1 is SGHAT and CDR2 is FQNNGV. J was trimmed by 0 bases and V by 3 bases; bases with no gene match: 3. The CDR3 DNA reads TGTGCCAGCAGCTTGGGGACAGGGAGCTCCTACGAGCAGTACTTC. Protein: CASSLGTGSSYEQYF.

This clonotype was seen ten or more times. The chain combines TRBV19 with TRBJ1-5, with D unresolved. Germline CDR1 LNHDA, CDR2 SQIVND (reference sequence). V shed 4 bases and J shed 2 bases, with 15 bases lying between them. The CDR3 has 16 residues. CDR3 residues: CASSKETLLGNQPQHF. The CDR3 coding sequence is TGTGCCAGTAGTAAGGAGACGCTGCTGGGCAATCAGCCCCAGCATTTT. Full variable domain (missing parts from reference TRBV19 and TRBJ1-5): DGGITQSPKYLFRKEGQNVTLSCEQNLNHDAMYWYRQDPGQGLRLIYYSQIVNDFQKGDIAEGYSVSREKKESFPLTVTSAQKNPTAFYLCASSKETLLGNQPQHFGDGTRLSIL.

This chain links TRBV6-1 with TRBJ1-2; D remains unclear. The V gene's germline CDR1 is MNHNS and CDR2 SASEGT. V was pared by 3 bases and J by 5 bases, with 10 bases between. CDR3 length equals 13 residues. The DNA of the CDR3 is TGTGCCAGCAGTGATTTGGGAATATATGGCTACACCTTC. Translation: CASSDLGIYGYTF.